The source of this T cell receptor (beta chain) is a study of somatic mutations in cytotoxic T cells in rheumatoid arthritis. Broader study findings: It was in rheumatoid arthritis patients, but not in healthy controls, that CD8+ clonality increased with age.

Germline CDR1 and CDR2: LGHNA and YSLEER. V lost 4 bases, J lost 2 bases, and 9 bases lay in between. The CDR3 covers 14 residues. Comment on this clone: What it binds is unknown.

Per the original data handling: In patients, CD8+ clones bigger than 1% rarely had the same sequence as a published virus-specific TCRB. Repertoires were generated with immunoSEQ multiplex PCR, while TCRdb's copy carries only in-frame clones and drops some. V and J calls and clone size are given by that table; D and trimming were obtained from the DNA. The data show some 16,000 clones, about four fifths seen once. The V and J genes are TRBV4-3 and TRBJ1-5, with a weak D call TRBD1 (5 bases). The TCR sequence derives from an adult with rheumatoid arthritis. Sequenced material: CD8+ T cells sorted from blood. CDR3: CASSPGLGNQPQHF. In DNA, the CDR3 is TGCGCCAGCAGCCCAGGGTTGGGCAATCAGCCCCAGCATTTT.